The rows below give T cell receptor beta chains drawn from one sample of a study of T cells after yellow fever vaccination. Each CDR3 protein gets one entry after TCRdb re-called the 5' RACE reads with MiXCR. The sample carries around 310,000 distinct CDR3 sequences, approximately 4.3% recorded once. The material sequenced was PBMCs, taken 15 days after the yellow fever booster vaccination. The receptors shown here come from a man aged 18 to 30 who received the YFV17D yellow fever vaccine. Each CDR3 is given without its conserved first and last residue.

V: TRBV6-5; CDR3: ASSSRYSLISYEQY
V: TRBV12-3/TRBV12-4; CDR3: ASSKGGTSGNTIY
V: TRBV15; CDR3: ATSIGRAVTGELF
V: TRBV20-1; CDR3: SVSVKNAGLGYT
V: TRBV7-2; CDR3: ASSLFPVTDTQY
V: TRBV4-1; CDR3: ASSLPNRFTEAF
V: TRBV11-2; CDR3: ASSPSPDGSNQPQH
V: TRBV6-1; CDR3: ASSEAGSSLETQY
V: TRBV7-2; CDR3: ASSLALLAGGGWETQY
V: TRBV5-1; CDR3: ASSSRGPRADTQY
V: TRBV12-3/TRBV12-4; CDR3: ASSGTGKSTDTQY
V: TRBV15; CDR3: ATSGGTVPEAF
V: TRBV7-9; CDR3: ASSVQGLRGYT
V: TRBV18; CDR3: ASSPSGNTEAF
V: TRBV12-3/TRBV12-4; CDR3: ASSLPSRGYTEAF
V: TRBV7-2; CDR3: ASRHRTEQETQY
V: TRBV5-5; CDR3: ASSPSWDSYVDTQY
V: TRBV16; CDR3: ASSQYFAGDSYHEQF
V: TRBV5-1; CDR3: ASSFDPTGNTIY
V: TRBV4-3; CDR3: ASSQRQSRSRYQETQY
V: TRBV6-5; CDR3: ASSYSTSGGTGELF
V: TRBV7-2; CDR3: ASERGGLINTQY
V: TRBV5-1; CDR3: ASSLEGSGAQPQH
V: TRBV29-1; CDR3: SVATMNTEAF
V: TRBV6-5; CDR3: ASSYSGEVPDTQY
V: TRBV12-3/TRBV12-4; CDR3: ASSLSGHAKTF
V: TRBV19; CDR3: ASSVRDKRGNEQF
V: TRBV20-1; CDR3: SARARTVYNSPLH
V: TRBV29-1; CDR3: SARTGWDETQY
V: TRBV12-3/TRBV12-4; CDR3: ASSLESRPTNTGELF
V: TRBV27; CDR3: AGGASYNEQF
V: TRBV29-1; CDR3: SVGTDEQY
V: TRBV11-2; CDR3: ASIPGGLAGSYTDTQY
V: TRBV7-8; CDR3: ASSLATAGGARRDTQY
V: TRBV3-1; CDR3: ASSQAGAGGETYGYT
V: TRBV7-9; CDR3: ASSLYEGAYSNQPQH
V: TRBV12-3/TRBV12-4; CDR3: ASSLGGPAAAIPYEQY
V: TRBV29-1; CDR3: SARTGLDTGELF
V: TRBV29-1; CDR3: SVEGSVRDRGRTDTQY
V: TRBV4-3; CDR3: ASSQEVDRGTEAF
V: TRBV6-5; CDR3: ASRSPWTGANVLT
V: TRBV20-1; CDR3: SARTGTGVTEAF
V: TRBV5-1; CDR3: ASSTGQGAGDTQY
V: TRBV6-5; CDR3: ASRTESFSRGASYNEQF
V: TRBV5-1; CDR3: ASSLDMPGSNEQF
V: TRBV4-2; CDR3: ASSHSKGLTRELF
V: TRBV10-3; CDR3: AISSGTVNEKLF
V: TRBV12-3/TRBV12-4; CDR3: ASSLEDRGGSGELF
V: TRBV3-1; CDR3: ASSRTAGLTYGYT
V: TRBV12-3/TRBV12-4; CDR3: ASSWDRGPAAGAF
V: TRBV6-2/TRBV6-3; CDR3: ASSYGQNYGYT
V: TRBV20-1; CDR3: SAGKGAGEKLF
V: TRBV5-1; CDR3: ASSPGTGDTDTQY
V: TRBV30; CDR3: ACTGQGDGEQY
V: TRBV24-1; CDR3: ATSDLPFARTDTQY
V: TRBV5-1; CDR3: ASSINQGVGTEAF
V: TRBV19; CDR3: ASSWGQNMNTEAF
V: TRBV7-2; CDR3: ASSLAGQLYEQY
V: TRBV10-3; CDR3: AISESASSYEQY